These 10 T cell receptor beta chains originate from one sample sequenced in a study of cytomegalovirus exposure and HLA in healthy donors. Primers: 60 Vbeta forward and 13 Jbeta reverse. The method was immunoSEQ multiplex PCR; TCRdb's version includes in-frame clones alone and lacks a portion of them. The repertoire holds under 90,000 clones, with roughly two thirds as singletons. Sequences were obtained from PBMCs. The origin of the receptors is a man between 35 and 55 years old in good health and CMV-seropositive.

The rearrangement links TRBV30 to TRBJ2-3; 8 bases fit TRBD2. The germline V gene has CDR1 GTSNPN and CDR2 SVGIG (reference sequence). This CDR3 is built from 16 residues. The V segment lost 1 base and the J segment 5 bases; nucleotides outside the gene matches: 11. CDR3 DNA: TGTGCCTGGAGTGCCAGTCCCGGGGGGGCAGGAGATACGCAGTATTTT. It yields the protein CAWSASPGGAGDTQYF.

This clone was counted only a few times. This chain links TRBV27 with TRBJ1-2; D uncertain. This CDR3 contains 19 residues. CDR1 and CDR2 (germline): MNHEY, SMNVEV (reference sequence). V lost 0 bases to trimming and J lost 8 bases, with 28 bases between them. Written as DNA, the CDR3 is TGTGCCAGCAGTTTATCGAAATCTGAGGGTTCACGGAAAGGCTTGGGCTACACCTTC. Protein: CASSLSKSEGSRKGLGYTF.

The gene calls are TRBV29-1 and TRBJ1-2; D is perhaps TRBD1 (6 bases). This CDR3 spans 14 amino acids. V was pared by 5 bases and J by 3 bases, with 16 bases between. The germline CDR1 and CDR2 sequences are SQVTM and ANQGSEA. CDR3 bases: TGCAGCGTTCAAGCGGGGTCAGGGGACTATGGCTACACCTTC. It specifies CSVQAGSGDYGYTF.

The V and J genes are TRBV7-3 and TRBJ2-5; 13 bases match TRBD2. The trim removed 5 bases at V and 5 bases at J, leaving 8 bases unmatched. Germline V CDR1 and CDR2: SGHTA, FQGTGA. The CDR3 is 16 residues long. The CDR3 bases are TGTGCCAGCAGCCCGCTACTAGCGGGGGGGCCTGAGACCCAGTACTTC. Amino acid sequence: CASSPLLAGGPETQYF.

The J gene is TRBJ2-5, the V gene TRBV15, with TRBD2 matching over 11 bases. The V segment lost 5 bases and the J segment 5 bases; nucleotides outside the gene matches: 10. CDR3 size: 16 residues. Germline V lookup: CDR1 LNHNV, CDR2 YYDKDF (reference sequence). The CDR3 sequence: CATSPRLAGSRETQYF. The CDR3, as DNA: TGTGCCACCAGCCCCCGACTAGCGGGATCCCGGGAGACCCAGTACTTC.

V gene TRBV6-1 combines with J gene TRBJ1-1; D perhaps matches TRBD1 (5 bases). Germline lookup yields CDR1 MNHNS and CDR2 SASEGT. The V and J ends lost 5 bases and 5 bases respectively, with 12 bases between them. The CDR3 covers 13 residues. This chain's CDR3 is CASSMQGRTEAFF. In nucleotides, the CDR3 is TGTGCCAGCAGTATGCAGGGTCGGACTGAAGCTTTCTTT.

This clone was observed a few times. The rearrangement links TRBV5-1 to TRBJ2-4; weak D call: TRBD2 (6 bases). In germline, CDR1 is SGHRS, CDR2 YFSETQ. V was cut by 5 bases and J by 0 bases, with 18 bases left in between. This CDR3 is 17 amino acids long. CDR3 DNA sequence: TGCGCCAGCAGATGGGGCCCTCCGGGACTAGCCAAAAACATTCAGTACTTC. Translation: CASRWGPPGLAKNIQYF. Full variable domain (rest looked up from reference TRBV5-1 and TRBJ2-4): KAGVTQTPRYLIKTRGQQVTLSCSPISGHRSVSWYQQTPGQGLQFLFEYFSETQRNKGNFPGRFSGRQFSNSRSEMNVSTLELGDSALYLCASRWGPPGLAKNIQYFGAGTRLSVL.

This chain links TRBV27 with TRBJ2-7; TRBD1 aligns across 11 bases. Germline loops: CDR1 MNHEY, CDR2 SMNVEV (reference sequence). The V and J ends lost 9 bases and 3 bases, in that order; junction bases with no gene match: 7. The CDR3 totals 14 residues. CDR3 DNA: TGTGCCAGTCGCCGGGACAGGGGGGTCTACGAGCAGTACTTC. This gives the protein CASRRDRGVYEQYF.

This chain uses TRBV7-2 with TRBJ1-2; D is undetermined. Trimming stripped 5 bases from V and 2 bases from J, with 15 bases between. Germline lookup yields CDR1 SGHTA and CDR2 FQGNSA. The CDR3 sequence is 15 residues long. In DNA form, the CDR3 reads TGTGCCAGCAGCCGCCGCGTCGAGACAAACTATGGCTACACCTTC. It is translated as CASSRRVETNYGYTF.

J is TRBJ2-7 and V is TRBV27; 9 nucleotides align to TRBD1. V dropped 1 base and J dropped 0; count of bases not matched to a gene: 10. The germline V gene has CDR1 MNHEY and CDR2 SMNVEV (reference sequence). There are 18 residues in the CDR3. The CDR3 DNA reads TGTGCCAGCAGTTTATACGGACAGGGGTGGGGAGGCTCCTACGAGCAGTACTTC. It is translated as CASSLYGQGWGGSYEQYF.